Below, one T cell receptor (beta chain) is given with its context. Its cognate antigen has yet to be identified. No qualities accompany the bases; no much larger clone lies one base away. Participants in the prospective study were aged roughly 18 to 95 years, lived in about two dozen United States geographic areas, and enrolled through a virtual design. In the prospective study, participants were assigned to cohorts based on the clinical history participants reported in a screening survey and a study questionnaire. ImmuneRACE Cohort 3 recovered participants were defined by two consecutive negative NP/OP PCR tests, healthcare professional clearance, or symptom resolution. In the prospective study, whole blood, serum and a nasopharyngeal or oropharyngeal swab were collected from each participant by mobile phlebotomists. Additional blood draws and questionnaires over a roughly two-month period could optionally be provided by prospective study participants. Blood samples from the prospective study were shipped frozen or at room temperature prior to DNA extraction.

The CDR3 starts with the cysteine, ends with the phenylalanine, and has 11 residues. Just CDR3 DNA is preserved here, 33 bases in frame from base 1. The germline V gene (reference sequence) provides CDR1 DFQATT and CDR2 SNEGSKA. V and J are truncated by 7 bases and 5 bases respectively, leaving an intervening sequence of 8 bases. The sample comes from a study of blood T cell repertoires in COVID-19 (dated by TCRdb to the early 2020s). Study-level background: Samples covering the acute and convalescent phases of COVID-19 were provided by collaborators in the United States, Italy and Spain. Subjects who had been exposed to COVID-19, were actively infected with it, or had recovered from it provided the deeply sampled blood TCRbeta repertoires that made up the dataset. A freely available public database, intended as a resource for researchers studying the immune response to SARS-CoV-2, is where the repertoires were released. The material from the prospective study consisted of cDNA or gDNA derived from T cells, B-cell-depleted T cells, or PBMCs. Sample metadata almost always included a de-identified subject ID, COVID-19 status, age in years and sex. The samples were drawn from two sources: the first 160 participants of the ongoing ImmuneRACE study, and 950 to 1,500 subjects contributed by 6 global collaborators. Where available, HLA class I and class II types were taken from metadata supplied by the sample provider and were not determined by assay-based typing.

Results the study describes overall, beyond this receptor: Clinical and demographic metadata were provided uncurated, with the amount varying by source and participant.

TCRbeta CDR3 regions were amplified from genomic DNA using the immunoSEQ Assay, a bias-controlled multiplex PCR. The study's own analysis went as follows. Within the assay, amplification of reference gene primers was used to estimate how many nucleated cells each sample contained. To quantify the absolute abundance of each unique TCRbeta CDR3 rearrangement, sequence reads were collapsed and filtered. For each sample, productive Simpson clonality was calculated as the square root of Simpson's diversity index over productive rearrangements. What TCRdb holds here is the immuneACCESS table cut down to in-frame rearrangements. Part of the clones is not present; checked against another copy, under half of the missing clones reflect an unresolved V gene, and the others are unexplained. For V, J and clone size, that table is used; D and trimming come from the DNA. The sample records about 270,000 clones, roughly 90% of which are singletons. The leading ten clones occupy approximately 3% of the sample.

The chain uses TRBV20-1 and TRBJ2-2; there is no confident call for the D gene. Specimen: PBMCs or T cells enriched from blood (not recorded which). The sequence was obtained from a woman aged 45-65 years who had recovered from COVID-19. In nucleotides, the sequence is TGCAGTGTCACCCGGACCGGGGAGCTGTTTTTT. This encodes CSVTRTGELFF.